The 15 T cell receptor beta chains below all came from one sample that was sequenced in a study of immune evolution from preneoplasia to lung adenocarcinoma. The repertoire was sequenced with immunoSEQ multiplex PCR; TCRdb's copy has only in-frame clones and lacks some. This table holds roughly 10,000 clones, 65% to 80% found once. The material sequenced was FFPE normal lung tissue adjacent to the tumor. These receptors came from a person between 55 and 69 years old with lung adenocarcinoma. Some clones in this sample may be carry-over from other donors' samples.

This clone was observed a few times. The chain recombines TRBV5-4 with TRBJ1-1; D unresolved. The CDR3 sequence is 14 residues long. Germline V CDR1 and CDR2: SGHNT, YYREEE (reference sequence). With 4 bases removed from V and 4 bases from J, the gap between germline ends came to 14 bases. In DNA form, the CDR3 reads TGTGCCAGCAGCGACATAGACGGAGCCACTGAAGCTTTCTTT. Amino acid sequence: CASSDIDGATEAFF.

The chain uses TRBV30 and TRBJ1-4; D remains ambiguous. This CDR3 has 12 amino acids. Trimming stripped 8 bases from V and 8 bases from J, with 15 bases between. The germline gives CDR1 GTSNPN, CDR2 SVGIG (reference sequence). The CDR3: CARGTDDEKLFF. DNA of the CDR3: TGTGCCCGTGGCACGGACGACGAAAAACTGTTTTTT.

The chain combines TRBV6-6 with TRBJ2-1; 12 nucleotides match TRBD2. The length of the CDR3 is 16 residues. CDR1 and CDR2 (germline): MNHNY, SVGAGI (reference sequence). Trimming cost V 6 bases and J 8 bases; bases outside gene matches: 11. In DNA, the CDR3 is TGTGCCAGCAGCCCTACGCGACTAGCGGGAGTGGATGAGCAGTTCTTC. As protein: CASSPTRLAGVDEQFF.

V and J are TRBV10-3 and TRBJ1-4; 9 positions agree with TRBD1. CDR1 ENHRY and CDR2 SYGVKD come from the germline V gene. With V trimmed by 5 bases and J by 3 bases, 7 bases remained unmatched. CDR3 length equals 16 residues. The CDR3: CAISPDRGISNEKLFF. The CDR3 nucleotides are TGTGCCATCAGTCCGGACAGGGGTATATCTAATGAAAAACTGTTTTTT.

This clone was counted only a few times. The chain links TRBV18 to TRBJ1-1, with 7 bases matching TRBD1. V shed 4 bases and J 10 bases; nucleotides not matched to a gene: 12. This CDR3 comprises 14 residues. In germline, CDR1 is KGHSH, CDR2 LQKENI. The CDR3 here is CASSRETGLVGAFF. DNA of the CDR3: TGTGCCAGCTCACGGGAGACAGGGTTGGTCGGAGCTTTCTTT.

The rearrangement joins TRBV28 to TRBJ2-5; 8 bases line up with TRBD1. With V trimmed by 8 bases and J by 5 bases, 10 bases remained unmatched. Looked up from germline, CDR1 is MDHEN and CDR2 is SYDVKM. The CDR3 has 14 residues. CDR3 bases: TGTGCCAGCGGGCCAGGGGGCGTCGGGGAGACCCAGTACTTC. Translating gives CASGPGGVGETQYF.

By frequency in the sample, this clone is large. V usage is TRBV4-1 and J usage is TRBJ2-5, with 8 bases that match TRBD1. V was clipped by 10 bases and J by 3 bases; unmatched bases: 7. The CDR3 totals 13 residues. Germline V gives CDR1 MGHRA, CDR2 YSYEKL. CDR3 DNA: TGCGCCACCTCACAGGGGGTAAAAGAGACCCAGTACTTC. Residues: CATSQGVKETQYF.

The chain links TRBV18 to TRBJ2-1, with 8 bases fitting TRBD1. V gave up 3 bases and J gave up 6 bases; unmatched junction bases: 10. The CDR3 spans 16 residues. Germline V lookup: CDR1 KGHSH, CDR2 LQKENI. CDR3 protein: CASSPRTGLKRNEQFF. The CDR3 coding sequence is TGTGCCAGCTCACCTCGGACAGGGCTCAAGCGCAATGAGCAGTTCTTC.

This chain joins TRBV4-1 and TRBJ2-7, with D possibly matching TRBD1 (6 bases). Germline V CDR1 and CDR2: MGHRA, YSYEKL. This CDR3 contains 15 residues. Trimming took 4 bases from V and 2 from J, leaving 15 bases between them. CDR3 loop: CASSLVETGTYEQYF. The CDR3 nucleotides are TGCGCCAGCAGCCTCGTTGAGACAGGAACCTACGAGCAGTACTTC.

The V gene is TRBV9, the J gene TRBJ2-7; 9 nucleotides match TRBD2. Trimming cost V 3 bases and J 6 bases; bases outside gene matches: 7. CDR3 size: 14 residues. Per germline, CDR1 SGDLS and CDR2 YYNGEE. CDR3 DNA sequence: TGTGCCAGCAGCGCCACGCTGGGACTAGCCGAGCAGTACTTC. Its translation: CASSATLGLAEQYF.

This clone showed up just once. This chain joins TRBV27 and TRBJ1-5; the D gene is possibly TRBD1 (6 bases). The CDR3 runs to 15 residues. CDR1 and CDR2 (germline): MNHEY, SMNVEV (reference sequence). Between the trimmed V and J ends, which lost 6 bases and 1 base, there was a span of 13 bases. CDR3: CASRFGGASNQPQHF. For the CDR3, the DNA is TGTGCCAGCAGGTTTGGGGGCGCGAGCAATCAGCCCCAGCATTTT.

This chain links TRBV2 with TRBJ2-3; either TRBD1 or TRBD2 may supply D (5 bases each). Deletions cut 2 bases from V and 13 bases from J, with 22 bases between. CDR1 is SNHLY, CDR2 FYNNEI, per germline. The CDR3 sequence is 15 residues long. Written as DNA, the CDR3 is TGTGCCAGCAGTGAAATGGGGCCGACCTCGATCGGGGAGTATTTT. Translating gives CASSEMGPTSIGEYF. Looking up the rest from reference TRBV2 and TRBJ2-3 gives the full variable domain: EPEVTQTPSHQVTQMGQEVILRCVPISNHLYFYWYRQILGQKVEFLVSFYNNEISEKSEIFDDQFSVERPDGSNFTLKIRSTKLEDSAMYFCASSEMGPTSIGEYFGPGTRLTVL.

V usage is TRBV6-5 and J usage is TRBJ2-7, with D possibly called TRBD1 or TRBD2 (5 bases each). The CDR3 is made up of 15 amino acids. Germline V gene data show CDR1 as MNHEY and CDR2 as SVGAGI. V was pared by 8 bases and J by 0 bases, with 17 bases between. For the CDR3, the DNA is TGTGCCAGCGGGGGATTCGGGACGAGCTCCTACGAGCAGTACTTC. Its protein is CASGGFGTSSYEQYF.

The CDR3 reads CAIRGGSQETQYF. The CDR3 nucleotides read TGTGCCATCAGGGGCGGGTCCCAAGAGACCCAGTACTTC. V and J are TRBV10-3 and TRBJ2-5; D possibly corresponds to TRBD2 (5 bases). This CDR3 has 13 residues. The V end lost 6 bases, the J end lost 1 base, and 9 bases lay between the germline ends. The germline V gene has CDR1 ENHRY and CDR2 SYGVKD.

The V and J genes are TRBV11-3 and TRBJ2-5; TRBD2 agrees at 7 bases. Looked up from germline, CDR1 is SGHNT and CDR2 is YENEEA. The V and J ends lost 1 base and 2 bases, in that order; junction bases with no gene match: 7. There are 16 residues in the CDR3. The CDR3 here is CASSLGLAGVQETQYF. The CDR3 DNA reads TGTGCCAGCAGCTTAGGCTTGGCGGGAGTTCAAGAGACCCAGTACTTC.